One and the same sample provided the 18 T cell receptor beta chains below, sequenced in a study of shared clonotypes between healthy human individuals. The repertoire was sequenced with immunoSEQ multiplex PCR; TCRdb's copy has only in-frame clones and lacks some. The table lists about half a million clones, approximately 71% of them singletons. The sequencing input was PBMCs. The source is a woman in her forties in good health. Some clones in this sample may be carry-over from other donors' samples.

V and J are TRBV6-1 and TRBJ1-1, with 9 bases aligning to TRBD1. The V gene end was trimmed by 6 bases and the J gene end by 2 bases; junction bases not matched to a gene: 4. CDR1 is MNHNS and CDR2 is SASEGT in the germline V gene. The CDR3 spans 14 residues. Here the CDR3 reads CASSQDRGNTEAFF. In DNA form, the CDR3 reads TGTGCCAGCAGCCAGGACAGGGGAAACACTGAAGCTTTCTTT.

The V gene is TRBV7-8, the J gene TRBJ2-1; 8 positions agree with TRBD1. V was clipped by 4 bases and J by 5 bases; unmatched bases: 10. The V gene's germline CDR1 is SGHVS and CDR2 FQNEAQ. The CDR3 sequence is 16 residues long. As DNA, the CDR3 is TGTGCCAGCAGCTCCTTCGAGACAGGGGTCAACAATGAGCAGTTCTTC. Translating it yields CASSSFETGVNNEQFF.

The V and J genes are TRBV29-1 and TRBJ1-1; no clear D. Germline values: CDR1 SQVTM, CDR2 ANQGSEA. The ends were cut back, 3 bases at V and 6 bases at J, with 11 bases in the middle. The CDR3 runs 12 residues. This CDR3 is CSVEVGKAEAFF. CDR3 nucleotides: TGCAGCGTTGAGGTAGGGAAGGCTGAAGCTTTCTTT.

On this clone itself: A read error is likely here: a far larger clone is one base away. The sample contains more than one DNA sequence encoding this CDR3. The chain carries TRBV7-2 and TRBJ2-7; D remains ambiguous. The CDR3 totals 13 residues. V lost 6 bases, J lost 1 base, and 10 bases lay in between. Looked up from germline, CDR1 is SGHTA and CDR2 is FQGNSA. As DNA, the CDR3 is TGTGCCAGCAGTTCTGGAGAGTCCTACGAGCAGTACTTC. Encoded protein: CASSSGESYEQYF.

In its sample, this clone was seen a few times. The chain carries TRBV9 and TRBJ2-3, with a weak D call TRBD2 (5 bases). Germline-derived CDR1 and CDR2 are SGDLS and YYNGEE. V gave up 3 bases and J gave up 0 bases, with 11 bases separating them. This CDR3 spans 15 amino acids. CDR3: CASSALSGSTDTQYF. The CDR3 coding sequence is TGTGCCAGCAGCGCTCTGTCGGGAAGCACAGATACGCAGTATTTT. The whole variable domain, remainder taken from reference TRBV9 and TRBJ2-3, is DSGVTQTPKHLITATGQRVTLRCSPRSGDLSVYWYQQSLDQGLQFLIQYYNGEERAKGNILERFSAQQFPDLHSELNLSSLELGDSALYFCASSALSGSTDTQYFGPGTRLTVL.

This clone was seen a few times. A much larger clone lies a single base off, so this may be a read error. This sample also contains other DNA sequences that code for the same CDR3. V and J are TRBV5-1 and TRBJ2-7, with D hard to call. This CDR3 is 11 amino acids long. The V gene's germline CDR1 is SGHRS and CDR2 YFSETQ. Trimming cost V 0 bases and J 3 bases, with 1 base left between them. CDR3 loop: CASSLGYEQYF. CDR3 DNA sequence: TGCGCCAGCAGCTTGGGCTACGAGCAGTACTTC.

The chain carries TRBV9 and TRBJ2-4; 11 bases are a match to TRBD2. Germline V lookup: CDR1 SGDLS, CDR2 YYNGEE. The CDR3 contains 15 residues. V dropped 2 bases and J dropped 5; count of bases not matched to a gene: 3. CDR3 coding DNA: TGTGCCAGCAGCGTGACTAGCGGGAACGAAAACATTCAGTACTTC. Translating it yields CASSVTSGNENIQYF.

This clone was seen more than once but under ten times. This chain connects TRBV19 to TRBJ1-1; D may be TRBD1 (5 bases). This CDR3 is 13 amino acids long. CDR1 and CDR2 from the germline V gene are LNHDA and SQIVND (reference sequence). V gave up 6 bases and J gave up 3 bases, with 11 bases separating them. CDR3 DNA: TGTGCCAGTAGGGAGGGGATTTACACTGAAGCTTTCTTT. This translates into CASREGIYTEAFF.

In this sample, this clone turned up once. This chain links TRBV5-1 with TRBJ2-1; 11 bases align to TRBD2. Germline trimming cut 6 bases from V and 3 bases from J; bases unmatched to any gene: 2. This CDR3 is built from 14 residues. Germline V gives CDR1 SGHRS, CDR2 YFSETQ. CDR3 sequence reads: CASKTSGDYNEQFF. DNA for the CDR3: TGCGCCAGCAAGACTAGCGGGGACTACAATGAGCAGTTCTTC.

This chain joins TRBV18 and TRBJ2-3, with 8 nucleotides matching TRBD2. Trimming at V came to 0 bases and at J to 1 base, leaving 0 bases not matched to a gene. This CDR3 has 15 amino acids. Germline loops: CDR1 KGHSH, CDR2 LQKENI. CDR3: CASSPPSGGTDTQYF. In DNA form, the CDR3 reads TGTGCCAGCTCACCACCTAGCGGGGGCACAGATACGCAGTATTTT.

V usage is TRBV19 and J usage is TRBJ2-7; D is uncertain. With 4 bases removed from V and 1 base from J, the gap between germline ends came to 11 bases. This CDR3 contains 14 residues. Germline-derived CDR1 and CDR2 are LNHDA and SQIVND (reference sequence). CDR3 coding DNA: TGTGCCAGTAGTACCGGCCGGGCATCCTACGAGCAGTACTTC. Translated: CASSTGRASYEQYF.

Concerning this clone: Other DNA sequences in this specimen translate into the identical CDR3. The V and J genes are TRBV18 and TRBJ2-7; 11 bases align to TRBD2. Trimming cost V 2 bases and J 0 bases; bases outside gene matches: 3. Germline V lookup: CDR1 KGHSH, CDR2 LQKENI. CDR3 length: 16 amino acids. In nucleotides, the CDR3 is TGTGCCAGCTCACCAGGAACTAGCGGGAGCTCCTACGAGCAGTACTTC. This encodes CASSPGTSGSSYEQYF.

This clone was found a few times. The same CDR3 arises from other DNA sequences in this sample as well. The genes are TRBV7-9 and TRBJ2-1, with 9 bases fitting TRBD2. After removal of 5 bases from V and 0 bases from J, the junction contained 5 bases not matched to a gene. The germline gives CDR1 SEHNR, CDR2 FQNEAQ (reference sequence). There are 16 residues in the CDR3. In DNA, the CDR3 is TGTGCCAGCAGCCTATCACTAGCGGGCTCCTACAATGAGCAGTTCTTC. It specifies CASSLSLAGSYNEQFF.

The V gene is TRBV27, the J gene TRBJ2-3, with TRBD2 matching over 9 bases. This CDR3 comprises 15 residues. V was pared by 3 bases and J by 6 bases, with 7 bases of the junction left unmatched. Germline lookup yields CDR1 MNHEY and CDR2 SMNVEV (reference sequence). The CDR3 loop is CASSFRGTSPDTQYF. CDR3 coding DNA: TGTGCCAGCAGTTTTAGGGGGACTAGCCCGGATACGCAGTATTTT.

As to this clone: Since a far larger clone is one base different, this is likely a read error. Other DNA variants within this sample encode the same CDR3. This sequence joins TRBV15 and TRBJ1-5, with D uncertain. Germline values: CDR1 LNHNV, CDR2 YYDKDF (reference sequence). The CDR3 has 15 residues. The CDR3 bases are TGTGCCACCAGCAGGAATCTCGATAGCAATCAGCCCCAGCACTTT. Translation gives CATSRNLDSNQPQHF. The full variable domain, with the rest looked up from reference TRBV15 and TRBJ1-5, is DAMVIQNPRYQVTQFGKPVTLSCSQTLNHNVMYWYQQKSSQAPKLLFHYYDKDFNNEADTPDNFQSRRPNTSFCFLDIRSPGLGDTAMYLCATSRNLDSNQPQHFGDGTRLSIL.

This rearrangement joins TRBV9 to TRBJ2-1; 10 bases map to TRBD2. The ends lost 3 bases at V and 7 bases at J; junction bases unmatched: 7. CDR3 length: 15 residues. CDR1 and CDR2 (germline): SGDLS, YYNGEE. CDR3 nucleotide sequence: TGTGCCAGCAGCGGGAGAGTAGCGGGAGGTAATGAGCAGTTCTTC. Protein product: CASSGRVAGGNEQFF.

This sequence joins TRBV15 and TRBJ2-2; 10 positions match TRBD2. The germline gives CDR1 LNHNV, CDR2 YYDKDF (reference sequence). J lost 7 bases, V lost 3 bases, and 14 bases had no gene match. This CDR3 contains 18 residues. The CDR3 DNA sequence: TGTGCCACCAGCAGTTCGGGAAGGAGCGGGAGGGCCGTCGGGGAGCTGTTTTTT. This sequence encodes CATSSSGRSGRAVGELFF. Together with reference TRBV15 and TRBJ2-2, the CDR3 gives the full variable domain: DAMVIQNPRYQVTQFGKPVTLSCSQTLNHNVMYWYQQKSSQAPKLLFHYYDKDFNNEADTPDNFQSRRPNTSFCFLDIRSPGLGDTAMYLCATSSSGRSGRAVGELFFGEGSRLTVL.

V and J are TRBV5-1 and TRBJ1-2; TRBD1 matches at 8 bases. This CDR3 is built from 14 residues. Germline V gene data show CDR1 as SGHRS and CDR2 as YFSETQ. The trim removed 4 bases at V and 7 bases at J, leaving 9 bases unmatched. The CDR3 sequence: CASSPGQDFSGYTF. CDR3 nucleotide sequence: TGCGCCAGCAGCCCGGGACAGGACTTCAGTGGCTACACCTTC.